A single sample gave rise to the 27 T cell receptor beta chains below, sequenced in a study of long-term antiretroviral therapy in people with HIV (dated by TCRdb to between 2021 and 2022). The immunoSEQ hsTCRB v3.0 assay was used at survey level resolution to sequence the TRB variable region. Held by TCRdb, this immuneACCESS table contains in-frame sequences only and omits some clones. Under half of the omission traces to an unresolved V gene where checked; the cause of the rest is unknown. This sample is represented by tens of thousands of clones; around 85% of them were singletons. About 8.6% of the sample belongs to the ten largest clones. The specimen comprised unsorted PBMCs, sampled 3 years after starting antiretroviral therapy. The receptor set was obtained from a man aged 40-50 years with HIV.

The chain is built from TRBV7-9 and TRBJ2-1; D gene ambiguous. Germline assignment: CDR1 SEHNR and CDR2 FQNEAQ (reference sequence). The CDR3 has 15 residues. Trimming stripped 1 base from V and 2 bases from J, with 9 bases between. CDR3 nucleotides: TGTGCCAGCAGCTTAGTTAAAGGGCCCTACAATGAGCAGTTCTTC. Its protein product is CASSLVKGPYNEQFF.

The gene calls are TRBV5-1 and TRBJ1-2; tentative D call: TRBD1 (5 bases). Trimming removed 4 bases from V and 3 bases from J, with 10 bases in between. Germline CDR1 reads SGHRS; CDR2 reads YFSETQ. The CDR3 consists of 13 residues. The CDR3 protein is CASSKGTDYGYTF. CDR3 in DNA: TGCGCCAGCAGCAAAGGGACGGACTATGGCTACACCTTC.

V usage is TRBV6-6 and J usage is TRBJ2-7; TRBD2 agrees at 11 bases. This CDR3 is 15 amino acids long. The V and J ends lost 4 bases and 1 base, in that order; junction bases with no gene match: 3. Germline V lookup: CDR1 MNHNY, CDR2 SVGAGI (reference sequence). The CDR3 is CASSSGTSGSYEQYF. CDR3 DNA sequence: TGTGCCAGCAGTTCCGGGACTAGCGGTTCCTACGAGCAGTACTTC.

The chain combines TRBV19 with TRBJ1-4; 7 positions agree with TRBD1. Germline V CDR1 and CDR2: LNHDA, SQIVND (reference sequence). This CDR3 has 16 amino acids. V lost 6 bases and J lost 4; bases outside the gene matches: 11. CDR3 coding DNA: TGTGCCAGTAGCCTGGGACAGATATCATTTAATGAAAAACTGTTTTTT. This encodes CASSLGQISFNEKLFF. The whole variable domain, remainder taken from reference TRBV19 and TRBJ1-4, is DGGITQSPKYLFRKEGQNVTLSCEQNLNHDAMYWYRQDPGQGLRLIYYSQIVNDFQKGDIAEGYSVSREKKESFPLTVTSAQKNPTAFYLCASSLGQISFNEKLFFGSGTQLSVL.

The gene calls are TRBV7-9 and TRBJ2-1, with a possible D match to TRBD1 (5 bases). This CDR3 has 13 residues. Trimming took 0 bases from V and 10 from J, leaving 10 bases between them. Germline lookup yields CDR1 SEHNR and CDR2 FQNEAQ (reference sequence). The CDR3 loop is CASSLASWGEQFF. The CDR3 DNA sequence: TGTGCCAGCAGCTTAGCGAGCTGGGGCGAGCAGTTCTTC.

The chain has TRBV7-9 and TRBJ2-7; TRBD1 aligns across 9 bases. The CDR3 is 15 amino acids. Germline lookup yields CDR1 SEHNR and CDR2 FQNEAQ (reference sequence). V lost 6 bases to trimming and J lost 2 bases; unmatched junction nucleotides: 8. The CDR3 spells CASSSPGQGPYEQYF. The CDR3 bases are TGTGCCAGCAGTTCGCCGGGACAGGGCCCCTACGAGCAGTACTTC.

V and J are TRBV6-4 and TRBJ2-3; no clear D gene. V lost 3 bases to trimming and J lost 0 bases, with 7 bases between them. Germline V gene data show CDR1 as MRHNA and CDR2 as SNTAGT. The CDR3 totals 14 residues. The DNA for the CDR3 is TGTGCCAGCAGTGAAACATCTAGCACAGATACGCAGTATTTT. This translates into CASSETSSTDTQYF.

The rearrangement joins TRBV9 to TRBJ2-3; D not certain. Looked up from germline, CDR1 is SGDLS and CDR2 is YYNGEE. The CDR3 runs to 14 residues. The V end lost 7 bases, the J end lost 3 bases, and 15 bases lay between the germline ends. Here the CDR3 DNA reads TGTGCCAGCGCTCATGCAGGAAGGACAGATACGCAGTATTTT. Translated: CASAHAGRTDTQYF.

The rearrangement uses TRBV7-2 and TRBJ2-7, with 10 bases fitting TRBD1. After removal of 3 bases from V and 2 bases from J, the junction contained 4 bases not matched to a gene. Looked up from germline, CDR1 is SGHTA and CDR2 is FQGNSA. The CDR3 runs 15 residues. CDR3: CASSFGTGVTYEQYF. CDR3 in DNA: TGTGCCAGCAGCTTCGGGACAGGGGTTACCTACGAGCAGTACTTC.

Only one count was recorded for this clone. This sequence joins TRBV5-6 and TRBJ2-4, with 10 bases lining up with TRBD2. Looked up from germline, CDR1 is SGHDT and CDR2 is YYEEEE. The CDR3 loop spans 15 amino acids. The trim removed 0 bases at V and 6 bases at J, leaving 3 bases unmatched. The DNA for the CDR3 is TGTGCCAGCAGCTTGGTTCCTAGCGGGAGAAACATTCAGTACTTC. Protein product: CASSLVPSGRNIQYF. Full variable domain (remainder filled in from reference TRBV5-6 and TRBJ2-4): DAGVTQSPTHLIKTRGQQVTLRCSPKSGHDTVSWYQQALGQGPQFIFQYYEEEERQRGNFPDRFSGHQFPNYSSELNVNALLLGDSALYLCASSLVPSGRNIQYFGAGTRLSVL.

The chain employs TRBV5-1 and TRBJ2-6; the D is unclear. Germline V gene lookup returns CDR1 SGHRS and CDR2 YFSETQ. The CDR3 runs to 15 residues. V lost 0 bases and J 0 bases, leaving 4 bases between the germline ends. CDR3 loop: CASSLEASGANVLTF. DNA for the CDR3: TGCGCCAGCAGCTTGGAGGCCTCTGGGGCCAACGTCCTGACTTTC.

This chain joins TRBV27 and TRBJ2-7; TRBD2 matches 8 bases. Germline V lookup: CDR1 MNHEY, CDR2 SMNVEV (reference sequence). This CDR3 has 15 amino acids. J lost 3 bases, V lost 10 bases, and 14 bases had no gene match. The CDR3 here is CATRSGAGVIYEQYF. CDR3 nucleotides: TGTGCCACTAGGAGCGGAGCGGGAGTAATCTACGAGCAGTACTTC.

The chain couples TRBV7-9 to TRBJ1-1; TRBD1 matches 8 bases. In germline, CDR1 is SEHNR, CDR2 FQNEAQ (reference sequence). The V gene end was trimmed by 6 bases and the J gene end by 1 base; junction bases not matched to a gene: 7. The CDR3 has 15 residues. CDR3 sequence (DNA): TGTGCCAGCAGAAAAGGGACAGGCCCGAACACTGAAGCTTTCTTT. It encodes CASRKGTGPNTEAFF.

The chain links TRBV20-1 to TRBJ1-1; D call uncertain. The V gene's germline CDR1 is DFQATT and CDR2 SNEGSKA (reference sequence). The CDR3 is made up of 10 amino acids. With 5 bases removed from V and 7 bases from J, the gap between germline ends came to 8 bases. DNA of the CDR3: TGCAGTGCTCTACAGCTTGAAGCTTTCTTT. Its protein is CSALQLEAFF.

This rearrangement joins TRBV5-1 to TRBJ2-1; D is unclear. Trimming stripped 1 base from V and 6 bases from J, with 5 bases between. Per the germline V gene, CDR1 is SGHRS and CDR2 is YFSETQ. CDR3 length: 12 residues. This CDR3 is CASSLNGNEQFF. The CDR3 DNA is TGCGCCAGCAGCTTGAACGGCAATGAGCAGTTCTTC.

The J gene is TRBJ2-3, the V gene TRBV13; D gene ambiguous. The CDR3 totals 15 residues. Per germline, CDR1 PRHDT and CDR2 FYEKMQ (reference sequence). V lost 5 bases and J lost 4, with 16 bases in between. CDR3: CASSQPRMLADTQYF. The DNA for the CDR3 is TGTGCCAGCAGCCAGCCTCGTATGTTGGCAGATACGCAGTATTTT.

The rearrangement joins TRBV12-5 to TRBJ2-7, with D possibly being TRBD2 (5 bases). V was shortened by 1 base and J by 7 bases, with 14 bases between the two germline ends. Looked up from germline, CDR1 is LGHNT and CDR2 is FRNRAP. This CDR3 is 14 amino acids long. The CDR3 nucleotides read TGTGCTAGTGGTTTGGGGACTTCAATGTTAGAGCAGTACTTC. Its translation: CASGLGTSMLEQYF.

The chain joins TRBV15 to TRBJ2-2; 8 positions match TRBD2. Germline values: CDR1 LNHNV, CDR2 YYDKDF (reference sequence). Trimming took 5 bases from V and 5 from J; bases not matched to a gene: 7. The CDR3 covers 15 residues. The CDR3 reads CATSSRGGMTGELFF. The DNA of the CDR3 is TGTGCCACCAGCTCCCGGGGGGGCATGACCGGGGAGCTGTTTTTT.

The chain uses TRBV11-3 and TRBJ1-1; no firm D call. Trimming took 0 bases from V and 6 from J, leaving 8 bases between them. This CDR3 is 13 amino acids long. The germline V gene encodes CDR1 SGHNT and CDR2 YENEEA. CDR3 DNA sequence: TGTGCCAGCAGCTTAGATTCGGCAGCTGAAGCTTTCTTT. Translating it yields CASSLDSAAEAFF.

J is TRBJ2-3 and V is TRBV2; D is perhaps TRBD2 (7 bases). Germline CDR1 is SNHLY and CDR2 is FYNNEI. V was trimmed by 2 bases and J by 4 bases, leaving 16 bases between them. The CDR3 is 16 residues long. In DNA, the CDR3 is TGTGCCAGCAGTGAAATTTTGGGCGGGGGCGCAGATACGCAGTATTTT. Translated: CASSEILGGGADTQYF. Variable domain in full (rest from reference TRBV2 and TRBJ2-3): EPEVTQTPSHQVTQMGQEVILRCVPISNHLYFYWYRQILGQKVEFLVSFYNNEISEKSEIFDDQFSVERPDGSNFTLKIRSTKLEDSAMYFCASSEILGGGADTQYFGPGTRLTVL.

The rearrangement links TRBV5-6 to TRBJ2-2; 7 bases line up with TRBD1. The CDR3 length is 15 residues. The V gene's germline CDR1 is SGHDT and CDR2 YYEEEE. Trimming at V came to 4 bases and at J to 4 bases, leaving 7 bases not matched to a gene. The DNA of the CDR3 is TGTGCCAGCAGCCAGCCGGGACAGAGCACCGGGGAGCTGTTTTTT. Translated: CASSQPGQSTGELFF.

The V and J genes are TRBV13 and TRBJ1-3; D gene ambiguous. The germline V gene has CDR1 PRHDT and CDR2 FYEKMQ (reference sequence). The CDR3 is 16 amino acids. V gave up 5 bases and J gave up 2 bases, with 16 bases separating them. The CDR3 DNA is TGTGCCAGCAGCCCTACCCCACGGACGGCTGGAAACACCATATATTTT. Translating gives CASSPTPRTAGNTIYF. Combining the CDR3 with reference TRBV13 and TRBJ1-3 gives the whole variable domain AAGVIQSPRHLIKEKRETATLKCYPIPRHDTVYWYQQGPGQDPQFLISFYEKMQSDKGSIPDRFSAQQFSDYHSELNMSSLELGDSALYFCASSPTPRTAGNTIYFGEGSWLTVV.

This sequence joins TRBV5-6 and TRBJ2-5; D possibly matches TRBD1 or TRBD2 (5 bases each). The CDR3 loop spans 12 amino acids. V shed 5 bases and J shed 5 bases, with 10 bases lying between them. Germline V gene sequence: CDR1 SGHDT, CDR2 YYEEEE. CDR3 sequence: CASSPGTETQYF. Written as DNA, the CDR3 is TGTGCCAGCAGTCCCGGGACCGAGACCCAGTACTTC. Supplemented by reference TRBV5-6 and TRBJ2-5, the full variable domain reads DAGVTQSPTHLIKTRGQQVTLRCSPKSGHDTVSWYQQALGQGPQFIFQYYEEEERQRGNFPDRFSGHQFPNYSSELNVNALLLGDSALYLCASSPGTETQYFGPGTRLLVL.

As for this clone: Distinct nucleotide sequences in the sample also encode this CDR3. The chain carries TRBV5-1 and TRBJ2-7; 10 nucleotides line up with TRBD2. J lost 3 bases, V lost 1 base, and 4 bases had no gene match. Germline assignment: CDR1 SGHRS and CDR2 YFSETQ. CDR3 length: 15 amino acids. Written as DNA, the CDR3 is TGCGCCAGCAGCTTGACAGCGGGGGGGGGCTACGAGCAGTACTTC. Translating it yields CASSLTAGGGYEQYF. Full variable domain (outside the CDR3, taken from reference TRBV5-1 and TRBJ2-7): KAGVTQTPRYLIKTRGQQVTLSCSPISGHRSVSWYQQTPGQGLQFLFEYFSETQRNKGNFPGRFSGRQFSNSRSEMNVSTLELGDSALYLCASSLTAGGGYEQYFGPGTRLTVT.

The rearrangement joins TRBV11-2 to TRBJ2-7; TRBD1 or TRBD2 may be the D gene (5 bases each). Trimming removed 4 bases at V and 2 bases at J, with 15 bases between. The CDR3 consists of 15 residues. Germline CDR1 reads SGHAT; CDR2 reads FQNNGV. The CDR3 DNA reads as TGTGCCAGCAGCTGGTGGGGGAATTCGGCCTACGAGCAGTACTTC. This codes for CASSWWGNSAYEQYF.

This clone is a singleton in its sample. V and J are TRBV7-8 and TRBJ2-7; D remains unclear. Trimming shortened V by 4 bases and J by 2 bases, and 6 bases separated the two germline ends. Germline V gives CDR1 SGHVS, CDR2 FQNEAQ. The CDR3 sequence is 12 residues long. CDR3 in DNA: TGTGCCAGCAGCTCTATGGCCTACGAGCAGTACTTC. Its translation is CASSSMAYEQYF.

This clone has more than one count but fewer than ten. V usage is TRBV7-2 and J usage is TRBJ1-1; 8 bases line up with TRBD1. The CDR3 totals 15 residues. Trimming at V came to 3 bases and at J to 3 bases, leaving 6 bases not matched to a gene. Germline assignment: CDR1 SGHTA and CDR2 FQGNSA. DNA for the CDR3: TGTGCCAGCAGCTTCGACAGGGGAGGATACACTGAAGCTTTCTTT. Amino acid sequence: CASSFDRGGYTEAFF.